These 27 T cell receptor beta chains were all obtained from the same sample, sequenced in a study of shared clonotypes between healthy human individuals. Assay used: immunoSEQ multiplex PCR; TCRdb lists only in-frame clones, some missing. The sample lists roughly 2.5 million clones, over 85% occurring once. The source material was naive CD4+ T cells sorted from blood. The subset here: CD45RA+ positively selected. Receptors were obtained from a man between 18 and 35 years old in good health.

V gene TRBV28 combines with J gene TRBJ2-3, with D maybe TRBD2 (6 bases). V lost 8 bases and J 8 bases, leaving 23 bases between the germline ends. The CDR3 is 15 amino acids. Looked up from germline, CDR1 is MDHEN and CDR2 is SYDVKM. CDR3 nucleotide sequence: TGTGCCAGCTCTAGTAGCGGACCGCGTCAAGGTACGCAGTATTTT. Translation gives CASSSSGPRQGTQYF. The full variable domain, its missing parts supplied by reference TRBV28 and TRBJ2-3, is DVKVTQSSRYLVKRTGEKVFLECVQDMDHENMFWYRQDPGLGLRLIYFSYDVKMKEKGDIPEGYSVSREKKERFSLILESASTNQTSMYLCASSSSGPRQGTQYFGPGTRLTVL.

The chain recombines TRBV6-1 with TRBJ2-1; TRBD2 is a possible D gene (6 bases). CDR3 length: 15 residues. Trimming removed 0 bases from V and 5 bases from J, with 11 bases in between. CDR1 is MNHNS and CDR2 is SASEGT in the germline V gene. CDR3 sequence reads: CASSEASGLHNEQFF. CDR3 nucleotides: TGTGCCAGCAGTGAAGCATCCGGACTACACAATGAGCAGTTCTTC.

This chain's CDR3 is CSGGMGSRDRGLLPTLNTEAFF. The CDR3 DNA reads TGCAGCGGTGGAATGGGTTCTCGGGACAGGGGCCTTTTACCGACTTTGAACACTGAAGCTTTCTTT. This chain joins TRBV29-1 and TRBJ1-1, with TRBD1 matching 10 bases. The trim removed 7 bases at V and 0 bases at J, leaving 29 bases unmatched. The CDR3 covers 22 residues. The germline V gene encodes CDR1 SQVTM and CDR2 ANQGSEA.

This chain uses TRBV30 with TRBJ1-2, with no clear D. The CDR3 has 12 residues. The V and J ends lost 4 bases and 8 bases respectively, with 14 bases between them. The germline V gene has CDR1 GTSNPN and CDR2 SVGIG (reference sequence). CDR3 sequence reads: CAWNYNLGGYTF. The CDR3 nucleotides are TGTGCCTGGAACTATAATCTTGGCGGCTACACCTTC.

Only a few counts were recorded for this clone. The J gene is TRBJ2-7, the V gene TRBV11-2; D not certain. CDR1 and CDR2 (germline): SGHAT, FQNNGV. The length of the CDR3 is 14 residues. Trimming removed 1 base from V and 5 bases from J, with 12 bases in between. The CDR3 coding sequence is TGTGCCAGCAGCTTAGCTGGGGTCCGGAACGAGCAGTACTTC. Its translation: CASSLAGVRNEQYF. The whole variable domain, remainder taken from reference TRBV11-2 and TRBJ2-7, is EAGVAQSPRYKIIEKRQSVAFWCNPISGHATLYWYQQILGQGPKLLIQFQNNGVVDDSQLPKDRFSAERLKGVDSTLKIQPAKLEDSAVYLCASSLAGVRNEQYFGPGTRLTVT.

CDR3 amino acids: CASSDGLVGEQYF. The CDR3 DNA reads TGTGCCAGCAGTGATGGACTAGTAGGCGAGCAGTACTTC. The chain is built from TRBV6-4 and TRBJ2-7, with TRBD2 matching over 7 bases. CDR1 is MRHNA, CDR2 SNTAGT, per germline. This CDR3 has 13 amino acids. J lost 6 bases, V lost 3 bases, and 5 bases had no gene match.

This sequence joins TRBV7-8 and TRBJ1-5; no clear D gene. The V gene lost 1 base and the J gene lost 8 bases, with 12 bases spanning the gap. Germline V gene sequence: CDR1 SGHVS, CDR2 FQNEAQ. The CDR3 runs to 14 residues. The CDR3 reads CASSLGRKRKPQHF. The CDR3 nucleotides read TGTGCCAGCAGCTTAGGTCGGAAGAGGAAGCCCCAGCATTTT.

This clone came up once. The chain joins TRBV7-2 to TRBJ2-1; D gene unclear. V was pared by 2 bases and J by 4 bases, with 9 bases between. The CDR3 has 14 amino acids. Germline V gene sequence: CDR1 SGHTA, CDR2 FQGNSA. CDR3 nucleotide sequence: TGTGCCAGCAGCTTATCGTTCGGGTACAATGAGCAGTTCTTC. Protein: CASSLSFGYNEQFF.

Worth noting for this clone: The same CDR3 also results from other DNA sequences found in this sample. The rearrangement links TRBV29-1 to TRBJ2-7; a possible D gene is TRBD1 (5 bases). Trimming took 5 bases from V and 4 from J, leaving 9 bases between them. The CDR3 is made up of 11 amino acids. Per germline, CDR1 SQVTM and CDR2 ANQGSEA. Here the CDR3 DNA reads TGCAGCGTTCGAACAGGTTACGAGCAGTACTTC. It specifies CSVRTGYEQYF.

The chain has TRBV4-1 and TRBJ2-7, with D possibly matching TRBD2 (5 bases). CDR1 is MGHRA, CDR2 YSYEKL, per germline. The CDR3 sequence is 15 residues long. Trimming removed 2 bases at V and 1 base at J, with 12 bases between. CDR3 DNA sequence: TGCGCCAGCAGCCAACCTCTCCGCGGGTCCTACGAGCAGTACTTC. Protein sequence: CASSQPLRGSYEQYF.

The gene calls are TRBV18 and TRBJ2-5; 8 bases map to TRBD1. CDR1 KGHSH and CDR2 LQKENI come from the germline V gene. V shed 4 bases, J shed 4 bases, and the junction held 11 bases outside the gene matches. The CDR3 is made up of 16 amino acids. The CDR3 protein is CASSLETGGILETQYF. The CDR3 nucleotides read TGTGCCAGCTCACTGGAAACAGGGGGAATCCTAGAGACCCAGTACTTC.

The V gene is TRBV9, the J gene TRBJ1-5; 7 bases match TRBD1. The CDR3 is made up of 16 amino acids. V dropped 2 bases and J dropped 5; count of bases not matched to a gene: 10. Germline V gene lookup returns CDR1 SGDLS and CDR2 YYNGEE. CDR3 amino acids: CASSVGDREGHQPQHF. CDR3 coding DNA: TGTGCCAGCAGCGTGGGTGACAGGGAAGGCCATCAGCCCCAGCATTTT.

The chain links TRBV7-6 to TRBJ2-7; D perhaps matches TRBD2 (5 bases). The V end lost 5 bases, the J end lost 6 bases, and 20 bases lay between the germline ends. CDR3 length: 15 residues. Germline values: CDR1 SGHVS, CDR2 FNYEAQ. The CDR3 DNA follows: TGTGCCAGCAGCCCGATTGGGAGAAGGGAGCTCGAGCAGTACTTC. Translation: CASSPIGRRELEQYF.

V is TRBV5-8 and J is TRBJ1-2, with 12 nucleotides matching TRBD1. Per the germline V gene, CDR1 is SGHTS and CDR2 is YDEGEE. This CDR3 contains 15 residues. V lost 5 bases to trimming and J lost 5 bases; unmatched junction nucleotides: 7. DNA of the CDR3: TGTGCCAGCAGTTTAGGGGGACAGGGGGCGTATGGCTACACCTTC. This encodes CASSLGGQGAYGYTF. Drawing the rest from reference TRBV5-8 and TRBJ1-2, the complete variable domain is EAGVTQSPTHLIKTRGQQATLRCSPISGHTSVYWYQQALGLGLQFLLWYDEGEERNRGNFPPRFSGRQFPNYSSELNVNALELEDSALYLCASSLGGQGAYGYTFGSGTRLTVV.

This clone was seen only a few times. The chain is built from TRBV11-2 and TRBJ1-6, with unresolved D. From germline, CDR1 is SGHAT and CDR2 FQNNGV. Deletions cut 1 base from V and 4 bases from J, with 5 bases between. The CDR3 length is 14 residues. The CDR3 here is CASSLVPYNSPLHF. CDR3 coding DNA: TGTGCCAGCAGCTTAGTACCGTATAATTCACCCCTCCACTTT.

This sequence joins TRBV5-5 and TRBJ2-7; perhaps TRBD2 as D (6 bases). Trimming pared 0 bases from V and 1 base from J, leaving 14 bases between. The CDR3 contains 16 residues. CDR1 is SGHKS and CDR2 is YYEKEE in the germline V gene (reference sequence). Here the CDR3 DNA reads TGTGCCAGCAGCTTGGAGTTAACTAGCTCTTCCTACGAGCAGTACTTC. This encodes CASSLELTSSSYEQYF.

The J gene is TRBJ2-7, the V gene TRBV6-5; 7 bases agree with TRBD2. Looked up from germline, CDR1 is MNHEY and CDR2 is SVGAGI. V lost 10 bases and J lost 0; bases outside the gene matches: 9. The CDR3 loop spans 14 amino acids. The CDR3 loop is CATRSGRFSYEQYF. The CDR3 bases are TGTGCCACCAGATCCGGGAGGTTCTCCTACGAGCAGTACTTC.

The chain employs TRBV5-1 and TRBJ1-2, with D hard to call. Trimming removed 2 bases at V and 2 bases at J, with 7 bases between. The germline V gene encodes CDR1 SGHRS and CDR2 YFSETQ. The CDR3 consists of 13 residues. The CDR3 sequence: CASSFAENYGYTF. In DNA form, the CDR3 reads TGCGCCAGCAGCTTCGCGGAGAACTATGGCTACACCTTC.

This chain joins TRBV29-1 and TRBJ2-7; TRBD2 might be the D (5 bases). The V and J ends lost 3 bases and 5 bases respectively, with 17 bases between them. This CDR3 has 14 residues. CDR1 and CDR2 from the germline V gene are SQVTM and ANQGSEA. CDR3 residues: CSVDPLPGSDEQYF. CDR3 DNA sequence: TGCAGCGTTGACCCTCTCCCGGGATCGGACGAGCAGTACTTC.

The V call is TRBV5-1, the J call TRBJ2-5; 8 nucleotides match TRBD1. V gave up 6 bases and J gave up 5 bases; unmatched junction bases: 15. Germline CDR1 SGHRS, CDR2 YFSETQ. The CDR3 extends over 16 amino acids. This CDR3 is CASTTSSTGAGETQYF. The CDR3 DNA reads TGCGCCAGCACCACTTCCTCGACAGGGGCCGGGGAGACCCAGTACTTC. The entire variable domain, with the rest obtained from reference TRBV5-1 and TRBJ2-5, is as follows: KAGVTQTPRYLIKTRGQQVTLSCSPISGHRSVSWYQQTPGQGLQFLFEYFSETQRNKGNFPGRFSGRQFSNSRSEMNVSTLELGDSALYLCASTTSSTGAGETQYFGPGTRLLVL.

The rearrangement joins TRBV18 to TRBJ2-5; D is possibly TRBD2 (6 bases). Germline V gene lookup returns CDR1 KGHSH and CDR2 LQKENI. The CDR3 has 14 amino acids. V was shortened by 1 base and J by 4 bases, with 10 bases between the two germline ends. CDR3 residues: CASSPRQEGETQYF. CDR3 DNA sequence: TGTGCCAGCTCACCACGCCAGGAGGGAGAGACCCAGTACTTC.

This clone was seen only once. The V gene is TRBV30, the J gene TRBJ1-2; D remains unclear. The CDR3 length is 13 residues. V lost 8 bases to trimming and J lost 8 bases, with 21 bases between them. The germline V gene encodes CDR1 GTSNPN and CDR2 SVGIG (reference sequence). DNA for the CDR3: TGTGCCCGTCAGGACGGCGCAACTATGGGCTACACCTTC. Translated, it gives CARQDGATMGYTF.

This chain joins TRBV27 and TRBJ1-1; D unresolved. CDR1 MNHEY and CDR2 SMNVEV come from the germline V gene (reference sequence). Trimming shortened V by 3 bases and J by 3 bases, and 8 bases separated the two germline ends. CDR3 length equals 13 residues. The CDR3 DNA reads TGTGCCAGCAGTTTTATCTGGGACACTGAAGCTTTCTTT. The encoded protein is CASSFIWDTEAFF.

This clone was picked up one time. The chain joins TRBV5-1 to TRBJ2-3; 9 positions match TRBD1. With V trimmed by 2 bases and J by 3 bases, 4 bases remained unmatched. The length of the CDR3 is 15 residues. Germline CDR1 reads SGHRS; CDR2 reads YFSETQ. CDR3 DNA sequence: TGCGCCAGCAGCTTTCACGGACAGGGGACAGATACGCAGTATTTT. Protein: CASSFHGQGTDTQYF.

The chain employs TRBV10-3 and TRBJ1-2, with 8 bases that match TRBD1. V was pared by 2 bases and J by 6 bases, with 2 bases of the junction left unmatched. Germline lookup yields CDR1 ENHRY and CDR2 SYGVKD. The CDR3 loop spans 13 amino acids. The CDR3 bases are TGTGCCATCAGTGAGCCAGGGGGCGATGGCTACACCTTC. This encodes CAISEPGGDGYTF.

The DNA for the CDR3 is TGTGCCAGCAGTTTCTTGGACAGGACTAACTATGGCTACACCTTC. This gives the protein CASSFLDRTNYGYTF. The chain combines TRBV28 with TRBJ1-2; TRBD1 agrees at 7 bases. The CDR3 covers 15 residues. Germline assignment: CDR1 MDHEN and CDR2 SYDVKM. V shed 3 bases and J 0 bases; nucleotides not matched to a gene: 4.

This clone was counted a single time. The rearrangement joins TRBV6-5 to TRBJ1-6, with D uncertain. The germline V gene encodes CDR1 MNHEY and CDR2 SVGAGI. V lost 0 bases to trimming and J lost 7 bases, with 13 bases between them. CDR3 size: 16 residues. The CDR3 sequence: CASSYSTAPGNSPLHF. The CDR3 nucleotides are TGTGCCAGCAGTTACTCGACGGCTCCGGGGAATTCACCCCTCCACTTT.